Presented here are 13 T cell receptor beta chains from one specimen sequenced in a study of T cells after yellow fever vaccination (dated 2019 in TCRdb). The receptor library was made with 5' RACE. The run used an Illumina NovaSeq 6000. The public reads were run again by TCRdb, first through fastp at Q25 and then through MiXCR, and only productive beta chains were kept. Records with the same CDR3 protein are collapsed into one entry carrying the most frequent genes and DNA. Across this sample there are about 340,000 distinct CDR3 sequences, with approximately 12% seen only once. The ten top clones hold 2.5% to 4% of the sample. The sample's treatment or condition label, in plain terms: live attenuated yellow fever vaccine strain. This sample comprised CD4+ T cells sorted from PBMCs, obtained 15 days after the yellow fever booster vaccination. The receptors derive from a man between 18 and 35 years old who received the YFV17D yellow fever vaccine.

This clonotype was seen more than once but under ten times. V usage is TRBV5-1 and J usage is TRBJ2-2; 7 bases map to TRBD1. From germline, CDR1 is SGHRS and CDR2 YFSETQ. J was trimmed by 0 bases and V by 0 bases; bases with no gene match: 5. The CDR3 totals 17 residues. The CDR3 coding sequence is TGCGCCAGCAGCTTGGGCCCCGGGACAGCGAACACCGGGGAGCTGTTTTTT. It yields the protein CASSLGPGTANTGELFF.

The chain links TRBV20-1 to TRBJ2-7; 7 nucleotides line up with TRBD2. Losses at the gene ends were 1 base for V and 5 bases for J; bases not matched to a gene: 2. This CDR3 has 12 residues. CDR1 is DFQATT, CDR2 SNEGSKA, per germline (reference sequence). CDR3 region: CSARGDYDEQYV. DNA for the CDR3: TGCAGTGCTAGAGGGGACTATGACGAGCAGTACGTC.

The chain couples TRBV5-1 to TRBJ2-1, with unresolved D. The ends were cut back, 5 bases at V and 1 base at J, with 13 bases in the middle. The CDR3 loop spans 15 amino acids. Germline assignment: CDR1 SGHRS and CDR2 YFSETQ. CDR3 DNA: TGCGCCAGCAGGCCCCAGGTAGGATCCTACAATGAGCAGTTCTTC. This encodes CASRPQVGSYNEQFF. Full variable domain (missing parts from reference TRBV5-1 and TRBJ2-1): KAGVTQTPRYLIKTRGQQVTLSCSPISGHRSVSWYQQTPGQGLQFLFEYFSETQRNKGNFPGRFSGRQFSNSRSEMNVSTLELGDSALYLCASRPQVGSYNEQFFGPGTRLTVL.

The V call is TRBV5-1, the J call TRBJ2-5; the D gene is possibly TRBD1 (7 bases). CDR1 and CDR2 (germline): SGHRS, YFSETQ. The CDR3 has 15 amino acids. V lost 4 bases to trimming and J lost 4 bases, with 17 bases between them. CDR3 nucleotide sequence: TGCGCCAGCAGCACCCAGGGGGGCGACGGAGAGACCCAGTACTTC. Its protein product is CASSTQGGDGETQYF. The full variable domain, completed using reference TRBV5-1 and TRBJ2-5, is KAGVTQTPRYLIKTRGQQVTLSCSPISGHRSVSWYQQTPGQGLQFLFEYFSETQRNKGNFPGRFSGRQFSNSRSEMNVSTLELGDSALYLCASSTQGGDGETQYFGPGTRLLVL.

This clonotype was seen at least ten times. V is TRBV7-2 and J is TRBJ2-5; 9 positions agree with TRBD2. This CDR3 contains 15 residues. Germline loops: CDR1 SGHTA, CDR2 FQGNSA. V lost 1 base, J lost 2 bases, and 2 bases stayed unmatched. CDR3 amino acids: CASSLGLAGQETQYF. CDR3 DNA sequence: TGTGCCAGCAGCTTAGGGCTAGCGGGGCAAGAGACCCAGTACTTC.

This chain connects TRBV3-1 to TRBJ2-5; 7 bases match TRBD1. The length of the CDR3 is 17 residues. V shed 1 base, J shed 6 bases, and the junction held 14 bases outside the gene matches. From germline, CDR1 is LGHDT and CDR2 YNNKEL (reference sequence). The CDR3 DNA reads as TGTGCCAGCAGCCAAGTCGTAGGCAGGGGGAGTCTCCAGACCCAGTACTTC. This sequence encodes CASSQVVGRGSLQTQYF.

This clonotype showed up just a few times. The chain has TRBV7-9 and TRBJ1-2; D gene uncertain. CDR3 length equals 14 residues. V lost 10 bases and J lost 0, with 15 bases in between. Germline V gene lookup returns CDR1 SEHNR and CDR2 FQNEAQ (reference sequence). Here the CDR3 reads CATPGGGANYGYTF. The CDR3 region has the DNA TGTGCCACCCCAGGTGGCGGAGCTAACTATGGCTACACCTTC.

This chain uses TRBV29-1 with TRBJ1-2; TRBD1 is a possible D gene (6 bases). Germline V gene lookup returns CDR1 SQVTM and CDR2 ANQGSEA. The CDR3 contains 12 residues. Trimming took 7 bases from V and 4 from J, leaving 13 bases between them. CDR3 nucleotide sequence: TGCAGCGCAGGAGGGGGGGGCTATGGCTACACCTTC. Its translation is CSAGGGGYGYTF.

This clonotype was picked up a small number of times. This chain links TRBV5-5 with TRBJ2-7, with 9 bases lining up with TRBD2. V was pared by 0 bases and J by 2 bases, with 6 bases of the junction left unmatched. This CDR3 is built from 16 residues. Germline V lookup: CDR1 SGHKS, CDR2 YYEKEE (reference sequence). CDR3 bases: TGTGCCAGCAGCTTGGTCTCTAGCGGGGATACCTACGAGCAGTACTTC. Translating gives CASSLVSSGDTYEQYF.

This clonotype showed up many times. CDR3 sequence (DNA): TGTGCCACCAGCAGGGGGTTGGGCAATCAGCCCCAGCATTTT. It specifies CATSRGLGNQPQHF. J is TRBJ1-5 and V is TRBV15; no definite D call. The V and J ends lost 3 bases and 2 bases respectively, with 8 bases between them. The CDR3 runs to 14 residues. CDR1 is LNHNV, CDR2 YYDKDF, per germline (reference sequence). Supplemented by reference TRBV15 and TRBJ1-5, the full variable domain reads DAMVIQNPRYQVTQFGKPVTLSCSQTLNHNVMYWYQQKSSQAPKLLFHYYDKDFNNEADTPDNFQSRRPNTSFCFLDIRSPGLGDTAMYLCATSRGLGNQPQHFGDGTRLSIL.

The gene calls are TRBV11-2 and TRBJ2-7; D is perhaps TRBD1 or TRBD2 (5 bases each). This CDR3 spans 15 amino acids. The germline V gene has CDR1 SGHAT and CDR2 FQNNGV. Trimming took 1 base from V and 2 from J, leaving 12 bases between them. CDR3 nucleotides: TGTGCCAGCAGCTTAGTGCCGGGACCAGCCTACGAGCAGTACTTC. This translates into CASSLVPGPAYEQYF.

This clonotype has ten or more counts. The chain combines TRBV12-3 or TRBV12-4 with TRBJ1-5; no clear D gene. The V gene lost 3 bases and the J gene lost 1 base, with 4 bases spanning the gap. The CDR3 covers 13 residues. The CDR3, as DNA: TGTGCCAGCAGTTTTCAGAGCAATCAGCCCCAGCATTTT. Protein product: CASSFQSNQPQHF.

The CDR3 region has the DNA TGTGCCATCAGTGAGTTGGCAGGGTCGGGAAACACCATATATTTT. It specifies CAISELAGSGNTIYF. The chain links TRBV10-3 to TRBJ1-3; D is possibly TRBD1 (5 bases). Germline lookup yields CDR1 ENHRY and CDR2 SYGVKD. V lost 1 base, J lost 4 bases, and 11 bases lay in between. The length of the CDR3 is 15 residues.